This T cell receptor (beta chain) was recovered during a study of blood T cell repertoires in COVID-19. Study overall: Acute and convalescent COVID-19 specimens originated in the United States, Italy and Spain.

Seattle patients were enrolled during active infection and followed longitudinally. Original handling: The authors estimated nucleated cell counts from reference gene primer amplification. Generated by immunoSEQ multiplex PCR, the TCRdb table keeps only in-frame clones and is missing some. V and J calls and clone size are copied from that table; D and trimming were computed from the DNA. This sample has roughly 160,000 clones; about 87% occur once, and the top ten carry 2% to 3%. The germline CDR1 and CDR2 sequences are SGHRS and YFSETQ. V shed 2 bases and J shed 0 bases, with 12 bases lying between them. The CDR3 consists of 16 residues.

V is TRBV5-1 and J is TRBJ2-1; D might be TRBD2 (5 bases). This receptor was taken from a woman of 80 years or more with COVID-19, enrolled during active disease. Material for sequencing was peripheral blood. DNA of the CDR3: TGCGCCAGCAGCTTTGATACGGGAAGCTCCTACAATGAGCAGTTCTTC. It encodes CASSFDTGSSYNEQFF.